The clone carrying this TCR beta chain was seen ten or more times. Its specificity is not known. Stated time point: newly diagnosed GD, antithyroid drugs for less than 3 months. Extracted RNA from PBMCs served as the source of the TCR library. As collected, the peripheral blood samples measured roughly 8.6 milliliters each and went into EDTA tubes. V lost 3 bases to trimming and J lost 5 bases, with 20 bases between them. The CDR3 is made up of 16 amino acids. Germline assignment: CDR1 WSHSY and CDR2 SAAADI. Arm-PCR with iRepertoire HTBI primers amplified the CDR3 regions for these TCR beta libraries. Each CDR3 protein is one row after TCRdb ran MiXCR on the multiplex PCR reads. The table lists 410,000 or so distinct CDR3 sequences, 14% to 15% of them singletons, with roughly a sixth in the top ten. This specimen comes from a study of regulatory T cells in long-lasting Graves disease. Study observations and caveats: Persistent Graves' patients had lower TCR diversity than newly diagnosed ones.

Separately, the same data were catalogued under a study of T cells in Graves' hyperthyroidism and ophthalmopathy. That study reports: Hyperthyroidism, newly diagnosed and lasting under 2 months, affected patients aged 18 to 65. The primer set for the first-round RT-PCR of the TCR CDR3 was HTBI.

This sequence originates from a woman in her 30s with Graves disease. This material consisted of peripheral blood mononuclear cells (PBMCs), taken at new diagnosis, from a patient treated with antithyroid drugs. The chain couples TRBV10-2 to TRBJ2-7; D may match TRBD1 or TRBD2 (5 bases each). The CDR3 reads CASSDYLVGGSDEQYF. Here the CDR3 DNA reads TGCGCCAGCAGTGATTATCTGGTTGGGGGTTCTGACGAGCAGTACTTC.